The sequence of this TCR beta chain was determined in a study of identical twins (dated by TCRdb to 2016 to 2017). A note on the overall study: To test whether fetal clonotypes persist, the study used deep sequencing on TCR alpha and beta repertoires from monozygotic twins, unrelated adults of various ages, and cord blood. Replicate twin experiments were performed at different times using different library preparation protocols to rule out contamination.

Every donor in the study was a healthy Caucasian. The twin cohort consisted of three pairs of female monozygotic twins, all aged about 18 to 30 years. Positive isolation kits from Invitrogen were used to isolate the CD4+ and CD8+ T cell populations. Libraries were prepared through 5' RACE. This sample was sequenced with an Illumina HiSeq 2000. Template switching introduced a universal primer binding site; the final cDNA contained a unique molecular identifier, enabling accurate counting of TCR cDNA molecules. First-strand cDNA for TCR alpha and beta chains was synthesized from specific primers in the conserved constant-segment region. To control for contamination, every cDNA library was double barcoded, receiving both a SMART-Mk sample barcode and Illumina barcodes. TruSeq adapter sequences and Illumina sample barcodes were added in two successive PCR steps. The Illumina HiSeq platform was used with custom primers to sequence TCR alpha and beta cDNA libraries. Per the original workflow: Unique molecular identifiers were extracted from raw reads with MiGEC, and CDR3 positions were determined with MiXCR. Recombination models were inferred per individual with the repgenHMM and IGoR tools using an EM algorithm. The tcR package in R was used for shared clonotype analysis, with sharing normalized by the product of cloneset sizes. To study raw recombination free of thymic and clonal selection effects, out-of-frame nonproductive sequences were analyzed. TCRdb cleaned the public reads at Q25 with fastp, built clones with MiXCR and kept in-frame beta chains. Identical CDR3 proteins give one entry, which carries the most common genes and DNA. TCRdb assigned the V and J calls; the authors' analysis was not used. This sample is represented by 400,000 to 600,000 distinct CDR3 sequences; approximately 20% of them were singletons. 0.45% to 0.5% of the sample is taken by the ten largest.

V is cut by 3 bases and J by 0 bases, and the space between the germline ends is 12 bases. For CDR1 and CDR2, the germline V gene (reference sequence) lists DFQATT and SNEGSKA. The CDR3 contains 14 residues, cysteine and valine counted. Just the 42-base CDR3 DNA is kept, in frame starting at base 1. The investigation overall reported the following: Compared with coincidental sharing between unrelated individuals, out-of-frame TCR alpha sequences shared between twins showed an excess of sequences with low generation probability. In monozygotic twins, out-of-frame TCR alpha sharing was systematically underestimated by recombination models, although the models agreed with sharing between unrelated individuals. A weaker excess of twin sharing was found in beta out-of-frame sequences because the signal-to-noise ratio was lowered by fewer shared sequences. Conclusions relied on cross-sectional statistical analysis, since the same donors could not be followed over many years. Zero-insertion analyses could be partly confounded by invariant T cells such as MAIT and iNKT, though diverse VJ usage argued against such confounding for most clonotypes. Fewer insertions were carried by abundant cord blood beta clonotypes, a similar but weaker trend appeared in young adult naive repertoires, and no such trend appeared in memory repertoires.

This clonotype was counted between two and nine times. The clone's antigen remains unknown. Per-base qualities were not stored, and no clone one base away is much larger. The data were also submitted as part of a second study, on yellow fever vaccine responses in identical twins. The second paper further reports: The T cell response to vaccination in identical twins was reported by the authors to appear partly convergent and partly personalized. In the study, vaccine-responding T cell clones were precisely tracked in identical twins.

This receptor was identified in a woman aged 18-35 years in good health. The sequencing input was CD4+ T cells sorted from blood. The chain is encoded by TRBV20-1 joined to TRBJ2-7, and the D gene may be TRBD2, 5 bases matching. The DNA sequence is TGCAGTGCTAGCCCGGGGAGCCACTCCTACGAGCAGTACGTC. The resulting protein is CSASPGSHSYEQYV.